The present T cell receptor beta chain was sequenced within a study of blood T cell repertoires in COVID-19. About the study: The samples span acute and convalescent COVID-19 from the United States, Italy and Spain. T cells, B-cell-depleted T cells, or PBMCs supplied cDNA or gDNA.

In the original workflow: Reference gene primer amplification in the assay estimated nucleated cell counts. TCRdb keeps only in-frame clones here, not all; method: immunoSEQ multiplex PCR. From that table come the V and J calls and clone size; the DNA was used to work out D and trimming. The sample records under 150,000 clones, approximately 80% being singletons. This CDR3 is built from 14 residues. Per the germline V gene, CDR1 is LNHDA and CDR2 is SQIVND (reference sequence). J lost 2 bases, V lost 8 bases, and 7 bases had no gene match. Sequencing used peripheral blood. The genes are TRBV19 and TRBJ2-7; TRBD1 agrees at 9 bases. This clonotype originated in a middle-aged woman with active or convalescent COVID-19. The CDR3: CASGPRTGAYEQYF. CDR3 in DNA: TGTGCCAGTGGGCCCCGGACAGGGGCCTACGAGCAGTACTTC.